This T cell receptor beta chain was observed in a study of OX40 agonist ivuxolimab in advanced cancers. Clones were read by immunoSEQ multiplex PCR, and TCRdb kept only the in-frame ones, dropping some. Of 13,000 or so clones in the sample, approximately 80% were seen once. Germline CDR1 and CDR2: MNHNS and SASEGT. V lost 7 bases and J lost 5, with 12 bases in between. This CDR3 comprises 13 residues. The chain employs TRBV6-1 and TRBJ1-5; a possible D gene is TRBD1 (6 bases). Specimen: CD4+ or CD8+ T cells sorted from blood, collected in a trial of the OX40 agonist ivuxolimab. The origin of this receptor is an adult with an advanced solid tumor such as melanoma, head and neck, liver or kidney cancer. In nucleotides, the CDR3 is TGTGCCAGCAAACAGGGAGGTGATCAGCCCCAGCATTTT. Translation gives CASKQGGDQPQHF.